This T cell receptor (beta chain) was retrieved from a study of OX40 agonist ivuxolimab in advanced cancers. About the study: It was permissible to have had prior anti-PD-1, anti-PD-L1 or anti-CTLA-4 therapy, and approximately 40% had some.

V trimming: 4 bases; J trimming: 6 bases; junction bases outside the gene matches: 9. The germline CDR1 and CDR2 sequences are SGHRS and YFSETQ. The CDR3 is 14 residues long. Generated by immunoSEQ multiplex PCR, the TCRdb table keeps only in-frame clones and is missing some. The sample yields more than 65,000 clones, about 88% seen once. The receptor comes from an adult with an advanced solid tumor such as melanoma, head and neck, liver or kidney cancer. The specimen comprised CD4+ or CD8+ T cells sorted from blood, sampled in a trial of the OX40 agonist ivuxolimab. The V call is TRBV5-1, the J call TRBJ1-1; 7 nucleotides line up with TRBD1. In DNA form, the CDR3 reads TGCGCCAGCAGCCGGGCGGGTCAGGGGGCTGAAGCTTTCTTT. This translates into CASSRAGQGAEAFF.